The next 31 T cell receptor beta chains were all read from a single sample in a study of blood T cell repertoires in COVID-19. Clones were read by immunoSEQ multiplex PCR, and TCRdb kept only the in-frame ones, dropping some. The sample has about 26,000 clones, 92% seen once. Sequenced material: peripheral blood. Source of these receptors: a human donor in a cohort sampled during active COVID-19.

DNA for the CDR3: TGTGCCAGCAGCTTAGTCCGGGGGAGGGATGAAAAACTGTTTTTT. This codes for CASSLVRGRDEKLFF. The chain employs TRBV7-6 and TRBJ1-4; possibly TRBD1 for D (5 bases). The CDR3 totals 15 residues. Germline V gives CDR1 SGHVS, CDR2 FNYEAQ. With 1 base removed from V and 6 bases from J, the gap between germline ends came to 12 bases.

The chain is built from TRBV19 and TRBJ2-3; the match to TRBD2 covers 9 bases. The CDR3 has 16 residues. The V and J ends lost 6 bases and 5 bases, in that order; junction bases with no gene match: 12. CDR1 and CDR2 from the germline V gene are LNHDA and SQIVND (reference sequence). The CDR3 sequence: CASSRKAGGQGDTQYF. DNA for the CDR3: TGTGCCAGTAGCCGAAAGGCGGGGGGGCAGGGAGATACGCAGTATTTT.

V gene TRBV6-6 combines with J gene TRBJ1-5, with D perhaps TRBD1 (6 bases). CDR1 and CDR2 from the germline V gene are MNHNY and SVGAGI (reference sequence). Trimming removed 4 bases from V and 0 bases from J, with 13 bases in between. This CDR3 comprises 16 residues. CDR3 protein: CASSWGRKYSNQPQHF. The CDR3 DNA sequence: TGTGCCAGCAGTTGGGGGCGGAAGTATAGCAATCAGCCCCAGCATTTT.

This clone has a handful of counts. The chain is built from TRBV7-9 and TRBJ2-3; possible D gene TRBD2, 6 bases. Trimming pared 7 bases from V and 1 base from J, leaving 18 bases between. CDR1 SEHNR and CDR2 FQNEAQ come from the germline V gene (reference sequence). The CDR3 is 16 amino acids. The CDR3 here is CASTTGAWGGTDTQYF. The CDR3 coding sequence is TGTGCCAGCACAACGGGAGCTTGGGGCGGCACAGATACGCAGTATTTT.

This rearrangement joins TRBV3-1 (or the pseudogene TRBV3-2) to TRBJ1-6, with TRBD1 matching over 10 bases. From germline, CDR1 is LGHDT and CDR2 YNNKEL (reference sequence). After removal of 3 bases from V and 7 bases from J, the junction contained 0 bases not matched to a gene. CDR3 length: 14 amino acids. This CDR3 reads CASSQGQGNSPLHF. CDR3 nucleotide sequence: TGTGCCAGCAGCCAGGGACAGGGGAATTCACCCCTCCACTTT.

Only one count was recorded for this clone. CDR3 DNA sequence: TGTGCCAGCAGCCACGAAGGACTGGTCTCCTACAATGAGCAGTTCTTC. This sequence encodes CASSHEGLVSYNEQFF. The rearrangement uses TRBV11-2 and TRBJ2-1, with D perhaps matching TRBD2 (5 bases). CDR3 length equals 16 residues. V was trimmed by 5 bases and J by 0 bases, leaving 14 bases between them. Germline CDR1 reads SGHAT; CDR2 reads FQNNGV. The complete variable domain, with remaining parts taken from reference TRBV11-2 and TRBJ2-1, reads EAGVAQSPRYKIIEKRQSVAFWCNPISGHATLYWYQQILGQGPKLLIQFQNNGVVDDSQLPKDRFSAERLKGVDSTLKIQPAKLEDSAVYLCASSHEGLVSYNEQFFGPGTRLTVL.

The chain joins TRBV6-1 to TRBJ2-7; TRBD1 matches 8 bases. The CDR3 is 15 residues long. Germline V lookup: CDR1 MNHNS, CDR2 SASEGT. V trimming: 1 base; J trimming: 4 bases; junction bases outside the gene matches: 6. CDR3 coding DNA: TGTGCCAGCAGTGAAGTCGGGACAGGCCTATACGAGCAGTACGTC. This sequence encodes CASSEVGTGLYEQYV.

The CDR3 coding sequence is TGTGCCAGCATACTGGGAGGGGTCGCGGCAGCTTTCTTT. Residues: CASILGGVAAAFF. The chain combines TRBV2 with TRBJ1-1; TRBD1 might be the D (5 bases). Trimming left V 7 bases short and J 10 bases short, with 19 bases between. CDR1 and CDR2 from the germline V gene are SNHLY and FYNNEI. CDR3 length equals 13 residues.

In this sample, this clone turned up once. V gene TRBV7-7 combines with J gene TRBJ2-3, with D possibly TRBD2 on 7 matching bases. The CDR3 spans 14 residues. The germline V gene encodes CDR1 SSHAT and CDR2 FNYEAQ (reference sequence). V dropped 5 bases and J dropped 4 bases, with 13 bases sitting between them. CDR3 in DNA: TGTGCCAGCAGCCCAAGGGGGGGCGCAGATACGCAGTATTTT. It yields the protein CASSPRGGADTQYF.

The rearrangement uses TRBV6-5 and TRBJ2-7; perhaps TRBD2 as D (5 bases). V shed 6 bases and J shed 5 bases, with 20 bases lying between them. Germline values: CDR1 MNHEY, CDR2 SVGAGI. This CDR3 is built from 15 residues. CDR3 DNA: TGTGCCAGCAGACGACCCCATGGTAGCGTCGACGAGCAGTACTTC. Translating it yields CASRRPHGSVDEQYF.

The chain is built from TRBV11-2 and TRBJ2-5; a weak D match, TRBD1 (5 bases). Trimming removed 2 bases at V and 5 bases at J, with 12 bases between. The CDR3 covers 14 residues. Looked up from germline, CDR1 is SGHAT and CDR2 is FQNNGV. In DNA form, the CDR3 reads TGTGCCAGCAGCTTACAGGGTGGTAGGGAGACCCAGTACTTC. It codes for CASSLQGGRETQYF.

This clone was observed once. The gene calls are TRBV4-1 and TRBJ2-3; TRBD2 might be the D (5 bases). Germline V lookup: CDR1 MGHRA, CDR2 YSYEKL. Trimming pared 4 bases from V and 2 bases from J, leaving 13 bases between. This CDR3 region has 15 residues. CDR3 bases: TGCGCCAGCAGCCTTTCGGACGGGAACACAGATACGCAGTATTTT. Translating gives CASSLSDGNTDTQYF.

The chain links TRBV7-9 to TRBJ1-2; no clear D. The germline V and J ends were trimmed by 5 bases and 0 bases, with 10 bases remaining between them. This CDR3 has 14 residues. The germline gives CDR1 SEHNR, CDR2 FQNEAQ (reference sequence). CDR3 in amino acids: CASSRGLANYGYTF. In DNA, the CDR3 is TGTGCCAGCAGCCGAGGATTAGCTAACTATGGCTACACCTTC.

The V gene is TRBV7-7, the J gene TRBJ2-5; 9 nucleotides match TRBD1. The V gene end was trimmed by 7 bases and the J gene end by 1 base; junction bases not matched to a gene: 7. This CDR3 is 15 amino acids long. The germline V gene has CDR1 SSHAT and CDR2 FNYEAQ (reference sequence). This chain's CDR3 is CASTRQGGGQETQYF. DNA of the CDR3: TGTGCCAGCACCAGACAGGGGGGGGGCCAAGAGACCCAGTACTTC.

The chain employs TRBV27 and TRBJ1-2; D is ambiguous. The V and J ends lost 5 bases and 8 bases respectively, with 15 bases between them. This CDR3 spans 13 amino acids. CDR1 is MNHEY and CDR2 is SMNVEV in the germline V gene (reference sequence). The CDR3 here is CASSPYTKLGYTF. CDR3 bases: TGTGCCAGCAGTCCTTATACTAAGTTAGGCTACACCTTC.

The CDR3: CASSLGVGEWPQHF. DNA of the CDR3: TGTGCCAGCAGCTTAGGAGTAGGGGAATGGCCCCAGCATTTT. V gene TRBV7-2 combines with J gene TRBJ1-5; tentative D call: TRBD1 (5 bases). The CDR3 runs 14 residues. Germline V gives CDR1 SGHTA, CDR2 FQGNSA. With 1 base removed from V and 9 bases from J, the gap between germline ends came to 13 bases.

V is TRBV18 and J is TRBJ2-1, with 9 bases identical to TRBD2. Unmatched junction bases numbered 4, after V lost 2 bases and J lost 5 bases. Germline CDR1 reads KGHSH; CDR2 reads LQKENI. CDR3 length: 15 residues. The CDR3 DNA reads TGTGCCAGCTCACCATCTCGCGGGGGGGACAATGAGCAGTTCTTC. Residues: CASSPSRGGDNEQFF.

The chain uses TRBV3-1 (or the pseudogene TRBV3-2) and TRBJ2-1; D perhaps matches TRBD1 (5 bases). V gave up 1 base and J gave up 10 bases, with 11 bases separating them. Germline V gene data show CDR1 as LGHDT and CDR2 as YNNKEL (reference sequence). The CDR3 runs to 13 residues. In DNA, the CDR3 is TGTGCCAGCAGCCAAGTCTCCAGGACAGAGCAGTTCTTC. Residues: CASSQVSRTEQFF.

CDR3 in amino acids: CASSTEGFDGYTF. CDR3 bases: TGTGCCAGCAGTACAGAGGGATTTGATGGCTACACCTTC. The chain links TRBV28 to TRBJ1-2; no definite D call. Germline CDR1 reads MDHEN; CDR2 reads SYDVKM. The CDR3 is made up of 13 amino acids. The V and J ends lost 5 bases and 6 bases respectively, with 13 bases between them.

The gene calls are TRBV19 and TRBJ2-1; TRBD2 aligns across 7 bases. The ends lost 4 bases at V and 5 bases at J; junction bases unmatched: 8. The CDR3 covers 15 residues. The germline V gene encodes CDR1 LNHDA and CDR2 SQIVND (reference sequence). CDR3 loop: CASSTPGGSHNEQFF. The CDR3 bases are TGTGCCAGTAGTACCCCCGGGGGGTCCCACAATGAGCAGTTCTTC.

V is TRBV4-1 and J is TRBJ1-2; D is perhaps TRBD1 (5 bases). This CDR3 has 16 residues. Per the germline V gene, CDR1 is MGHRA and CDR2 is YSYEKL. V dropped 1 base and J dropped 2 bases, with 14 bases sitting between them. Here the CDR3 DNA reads TGCGCCAGCAGCCAAGGGTTTCAGGGATTAAACTATGGCTACACCTTC. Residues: CASSQGFQGLNYGYTF.

CDR3 loop: CASSQDYSYYEQYF. DNA for the CDR3: TGCGCCAGCAGCCAAGATTATTCCTACTACGAGCAGTACTTC. The V call is TRBV4-1, the J call TRBJ2-7; D gene unclear. V gave up 0 bases and J gave up 3 bases, with 9 bases separating them. CDR1 and CDR2 from the germline V gene are MGHRA and YSYEKL. The CDR3 runs 14 residues.

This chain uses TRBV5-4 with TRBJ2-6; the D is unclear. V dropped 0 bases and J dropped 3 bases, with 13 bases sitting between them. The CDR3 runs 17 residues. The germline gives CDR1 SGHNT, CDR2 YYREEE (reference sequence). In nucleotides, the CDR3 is TGTGCCAGCAGCTTGGGCCGGAGCCGGAGTGGGGCCAACGTCCTGACTTTC. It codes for CASSLGRSRSGANVLTF.

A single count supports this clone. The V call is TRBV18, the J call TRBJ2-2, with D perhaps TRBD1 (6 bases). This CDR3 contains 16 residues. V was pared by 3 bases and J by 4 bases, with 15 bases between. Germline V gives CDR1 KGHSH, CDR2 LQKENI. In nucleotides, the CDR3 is TGTGCCAGCTCACCGGTTCGTGTAGGGGGCACCGGGGAGCTGTTTTTT. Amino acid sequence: CASSPVRVGGTGELFF.

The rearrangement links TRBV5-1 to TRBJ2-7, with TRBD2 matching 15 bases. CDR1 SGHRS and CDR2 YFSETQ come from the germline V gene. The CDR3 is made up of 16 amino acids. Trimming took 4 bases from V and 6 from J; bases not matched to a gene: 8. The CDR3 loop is CASSPGGLAGGGEQYF. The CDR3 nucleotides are TGCGCCAGCAGCCCGGGGGGACTAGCGGGGGGTGGCGAGCAGTACTTC.

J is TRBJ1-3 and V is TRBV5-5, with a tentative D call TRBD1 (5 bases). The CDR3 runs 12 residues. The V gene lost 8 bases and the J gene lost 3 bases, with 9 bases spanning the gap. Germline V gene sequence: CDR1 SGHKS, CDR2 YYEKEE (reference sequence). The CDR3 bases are TGTGCCAGTCAGGGACTTGGAAACACCATATATTTT. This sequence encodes CASQGLGNTIYF. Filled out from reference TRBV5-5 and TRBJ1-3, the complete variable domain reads DAGVTQSPTHLIKTRGQQVTLRCSPISGHKSVSWYQQVLGQGPQFIFQYYEKEERGRGNFPDRFSARQFPNYSSELNVNALLLGDSALYLCASQGLGNTIYFGEGSWLTVV.

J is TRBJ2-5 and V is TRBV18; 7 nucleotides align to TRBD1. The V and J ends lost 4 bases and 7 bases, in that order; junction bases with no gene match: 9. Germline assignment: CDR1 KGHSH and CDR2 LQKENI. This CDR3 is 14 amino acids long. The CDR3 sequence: CASSQRDSERTQYF. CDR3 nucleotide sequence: TGTGCCAGCTCACAACGGGACAGCGAAAGGACCCAGTACTTC.

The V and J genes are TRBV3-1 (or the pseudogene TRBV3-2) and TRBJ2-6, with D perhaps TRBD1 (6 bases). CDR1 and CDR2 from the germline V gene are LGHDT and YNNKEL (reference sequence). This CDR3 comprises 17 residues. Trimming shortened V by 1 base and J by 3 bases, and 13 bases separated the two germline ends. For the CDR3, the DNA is TGTGCCAGCAGCCAAGTAGGGGGTGGAATTGGGGCCAACGTCCTGACTTTC. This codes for CASSQVGGGIGANVLTF.

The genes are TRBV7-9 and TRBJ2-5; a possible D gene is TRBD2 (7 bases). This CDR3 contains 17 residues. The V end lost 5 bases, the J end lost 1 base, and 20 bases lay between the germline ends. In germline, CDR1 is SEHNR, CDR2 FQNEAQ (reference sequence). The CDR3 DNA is TGTGCCAGCAGCCAATATAGGGGGGGAAACACCCAAGAGACCCAGTACTTC. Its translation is CASSQYRGGNTQETQYF.

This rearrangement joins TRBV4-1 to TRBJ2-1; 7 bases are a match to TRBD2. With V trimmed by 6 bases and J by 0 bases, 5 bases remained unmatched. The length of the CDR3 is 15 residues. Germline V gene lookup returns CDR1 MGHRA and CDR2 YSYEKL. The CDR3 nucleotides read TGCGCCAGCAGTAGCGGGCAGAGCTCCTACAATGAGCAGTTCTTC. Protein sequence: CASSSGQSSYNEQFF.

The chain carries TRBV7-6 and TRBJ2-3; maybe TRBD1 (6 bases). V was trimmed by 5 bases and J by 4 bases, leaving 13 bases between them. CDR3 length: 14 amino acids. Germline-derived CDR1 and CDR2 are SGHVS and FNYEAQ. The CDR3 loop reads CASSLNRAPDTQYF. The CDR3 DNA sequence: TGTGCCAGCAGCCTTAACAGGGCCCCAGATACGCAGTATTTT.